This TCR beta chain was recorded in a study of blood T cells in healthy people across ages. Study as a whole: About one barcoded beta molecule per two T cells came from capture by template switching.

General study points: Unsorted PBMCs ruled out conclusive naive versus antigen-experienced comparison.

The CDR3 runs 15 residues. The V gene's germline CDR1 is KGHSH and CDR2 LQKENI. Next came a second PCR, run for about 7 to 11 cycles, which used a sample-barcoded 5' primer along with a J-beta primer mix. Sequencing yielded, for each sample, at least 2.5 million paired-end reads carrying CDR3. A single record per CDR3 protein comes from TCRdb applying MiXCR to the 5' RACE reads. The profile covers 700,000 or so distinct CDR3 sequences, with 22% appearing a single time and under 25% taken by the ten largest. This clonotype has a handful of counts. As yet, its antigen is unknown. One end of the junction fails to match germline, which may point to a read error.

The V gene is TRBV18, the J gene TRBJ1-2; no clear D. This TCR was recovered from a man between 70 and 80 years old in good health. Sample: blood. CDR3 sequence: CASSPPGDSIYGYTF. CDR3 nucleotide sequence: TGTGCTAGCTCACCACCGGGAGATTCAATCTATGGCTACACCTTC.